This TCR beta chain was recorded in a study of T-cell memory formation after mild COVID-19. TCRdb used MiXCR to reprocess the 5' RACE reads, holding one entry per CDR3 protein. The repertoire holds 35,000 to 45,000 distinct CDR3 sequences, 7.3% seen once, with approximately 1.5% in the top ten. Germline loops: CDR1 SGHVS, CDR2 FNYEAQ. The germline V and J ends were trimmed by 5 bases and 1 base, with 9 bases remaining between them. The CDR3 contains 15 residues. Worth noting for this clonotype: Its antigen is not known.

Study-wide results and limits: Day 15 to 85 contracting clones showed balanced CD4/CD8; day 15 to 37 expanders favored CD4+. Contracting CD8+ clones were enriched in EMRA, CD4+ mainly in CM and EM. The authors left the SARS-CoV-2 specificity of second-wave clones peaking on day 37 unconfirmed.

Sample: PBMCs or a T cell subset sorted from them (not recorded which). The rearrangement joins TRBV7-6 to TRBJ2-6, with D possibly being TRBD1 (6 bases). The sequence derives from a young man who had mild COVID-19 (a few samples of this study predate the infection). Cell type and time point are not known. Written as DNA, the CDR3 is TGTGCCAGCAGCACACAGGGTTCTGGGGCCAACGTCCTGACTTTC. Its protein product is CASSTQGSGANVLTF.